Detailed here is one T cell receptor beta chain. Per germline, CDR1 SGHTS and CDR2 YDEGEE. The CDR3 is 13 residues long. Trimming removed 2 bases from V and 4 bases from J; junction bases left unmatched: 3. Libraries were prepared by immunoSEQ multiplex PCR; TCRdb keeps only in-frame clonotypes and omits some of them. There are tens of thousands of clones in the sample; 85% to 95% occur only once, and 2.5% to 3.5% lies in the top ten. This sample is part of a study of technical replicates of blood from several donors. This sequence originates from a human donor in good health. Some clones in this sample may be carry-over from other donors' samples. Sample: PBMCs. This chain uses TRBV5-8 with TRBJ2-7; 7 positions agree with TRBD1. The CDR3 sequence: CASSLLQGYEQYF. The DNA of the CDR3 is TGTGCCAGCAGCTTATTACAGGGGTACGAGCAGTACTTC.